The count of the clone carrying this TCR beta chain is one. The antigen is unknown. Germline lookup yields CDR1 PRHDT and CDR2 FYEKMQ (reference sequence). Trimming took 5 bases from V and 0 from J; bases not matched to a gene: 5. The CDR3 contains 15 residues. The data are from a study of cytomegalovirus exposure and HLA in healthy donors. The wider study: Around 200 million T cells yielded 120 million or so unique TCR beta sequences, as an earlier analysis found. Drawn from HLA-typed donors, roughly 87 million unique TCRs were held in an early data release.

PCR involved 60 Vbeta and 13 Jbeta primers. Clones were read by immunoSEQ multiplex PCR, and TCRdb kept only the in-frame ones, dropping some. The sample holds about 130,000 clones, approximately 83% seen once. Study-wide results and caveats: TCR beta V segments were, for the most part, productive about 87% or about 30% of the time in an earlier analysis. Most subjects' HLA-A and HLA-B alleles were reportedly predicted from TCR beta sequences.

The receptor's source is a woman between 40 and 55 years old in good health and CMV-seropositive. The sample consisted of PBMCs. The rearrangement joins TRBV13 to TRBJ2-7, with 9 positions matching TRBD1. CDR3 region: CASSLETGGSYEQYF. DNA of the CDR3: TGTGCCAGCAGCCTGGAGACAGGGGGCTCCTACGAGCAGTACTTC.